This entry is about one T cell receptor (beta chain). Germline V CDR1 and CDR2: SGDLS, YYNGEE. The germline V and J ends were trimmed by 0 bases and 1 base, with 12 bases remaining between them. This CDR3 has 16 amino acids. The sample is drawn from a study of blood T cell repertoires in COVID-19. Whole-study context: From the United States, Italy and Spain came samples of acute and convalescent COVID-19. T cells, B-cell-depleted T cells, or PBMCs provided the cDNA or gDNA that served as material.

The authors' processing: Researchers report that nucleated cell counts were estimated from reference gene primer amplification. Produced via immunoSEQ multiplex PCR; TCRdb's table is partial and in-frame only. The D gene and trimming were derived from the DNA, and the V and J assignments and clone size from that table. The sample records some 320,000 clones, over 85% being singletons. The cohort comprised adults aged about 18 to 100 years residing in 24 US areas. The sequence was obtained from a woman aged 50 to 65 who had been exposed to COVID-19. This chain uses TRBV9 with TRBJ2-3; D might be TRBD2 (6 bases). The specimen sequenced was PBMCs or T cells enriched from blood (not recorded which). The DNA for the CDR3 is TGTGCCAGCAGCGTAGTGGAGGGAGCGGGCACAGATACGCAGTATTTT. This gives the protein CASSVVEGAGTDTQYF.